These T cell receptor beta chains were read from a single sample in a study of cytomegalovirus exposure and HLA in healthy donors. Some clones are missing from TCRdb's copy, which holds only in-frame ones; the method was immunoSEQ multiplex PCR. The sample yields fewer than 200,000 clones, 80% to 90% seen once. What was sequenced was PBMCs. These receptors were collected from a woman aged 18-29 years in good health and CMV-seronegative. Each CDR3 is given with its conserved first and last residue. Each record gives: D gene, clone size, V gene, J gene, CDR3 protein, CDR3 DNA. The D gene is left open where the match is weak. Size values are once, few and many counts, or a class for expanded clones, and some rows have none.

TRBD1	.	TRBV4-1	TRBJ1-1	CASSQAGGRITEAFF	TGCGCCAGCAGCCAAGCAGGGGGCAGGATCACTGAAGCTTTCTTT
TRBD2	.	TRBV27	TRBJ2-7	CASSLTAGGSREQYF	TGTGCCAGCAGCCTAACGGCGGGAGGGAGTCGTGAGCAGTACTTC
.	few	TRBV10-1	TRBJ2-7	CASSVSGFGEQYF	TGCGCCAGCAGTGTGTCCGGGTTCGGGGAGCAGTACTTC
TRBD1	.	TRBV18	TRBJ1-1	CASSPLGTGDTEAFF	TGTGCCAGCTCACCCCTCGGGACAGGCGACACTGAAGCTTTCTTT
.	.	TRBV19	TRBJ2-7	CASSIGGGFSYEQYF	TGTGCCAGTAGTATAGGTGGCGGGTTCTCCTACGAGCAGTACTTC
.	.	TRBV7-2	TRBJ2-7	CASSLTGFSLNPHEQYF	TGTGCCAGCAGCTTGACGGGTTTTAGTCTAAATCCCCACGAGCAGTACTTC
TRBD1	.	TRBV5-1	TRBJ1-2	CASSWGQGAYGYTF	TGCGCCAGCAGCTGGGGACAGGGGGCGTATGGCTACACCTTC
TRBD2	.	TRBV28	TRBJ2-7	CASSFGPSGAGGPWSYEQYF	TGTGCCAGCAGTTTCGGCCCCAGTGGAGCGGGAGGGCCATGGTCCTACGAGCAGTACTTC
.	few	TRBV27	TRBJ1-5	CASSLNRVNQPQHF	TGTGCCAGCAGTTTAAACAGGGTCAATCAGCCCCAGCATTTT
.	.	TRBV10-1	TRBJ2-2	CASSVISSAGNTGELFF	TGCGCCAGCAGTGTTATCTCTTCGGCGGGGAACACCGGGGAGCTGTTTTTT
.	.	TRBV2	TRBJ1-5	CASSGARGRGNQPQHF	TGTGCCAGCAGTGGGGCCAGGGGAAGAGGCAATCAGCCCCAGCATTTT
.	.	TRBV5-4	TRBJ2-2	CASSLGAGELFF	TGTGCCAGCAGCCTAGGGGCCGGGGAGCTGTTTTTT
.	.	TRBV6-5	TRBJ1-6	CASSYSEGSSPLHF	TGTGCCAGCAGTTACTCGGAGGGGAGTTCACCCCTCCACTTT
TRBD1	.	TRBV5-4	TRBJ2-3	CASSFGQGHGTQYF	TGTGCCAGCAGCTTCGGACAGGGTCATGGTACGCAGTATTTT
TRBD1	.	TRBV18	TRBJ1-1	CASSPDRVQAFF	TGTGCCAGCTCACCCGACAGGGTACAGGCTTTCTTT
.	.	TRBV5-1	TRBJ1-1	CASSPDSLTEAFF	TGCGCCAGCAGCCCGGACAGCCTCACTGAAGCTTTCTTT
TRBD2	once	TRBV5-8	TRBJ2-1	CASSLTSGTHNEQFF	TGTGCCAGCAGCCTGACTAGCGGGACCCACAATGAGCAGTTCTTC
.	.	TRBV18	TRBJ1-5	CASSGSDQPQHF	TGTGCCAGCTCAGGGAGCGATCAGCCCCAGCATTTT
.	.	TRBV13	TRBJ1-3	CASSGGYGNTIYF	TGTGCCAGCAGCGGGGGGTATGGAAACACCATATATTTT
TRBD2	.	TRBV4-1	TRBJ2-7	CASSQGLAASYEQYF	TGCGCCAGCAGCCAAGGACTAGCTGCGTCCTACGAGCAGTACTTC
.	few	TRBV4-2	TRBJ2-7	CASSQEGEGSYEQYF	TGTGCCAGCAGCCAAGAAGGCGAGGGCTCCTACGAGCAGTACTTC
.	.	TRBV18	TRBJ2-7	CASSPQGPGPYEQYF	TGTGCCAGCTCACCACAGGGGCCCGGGCCCTACGAGCAGTACTTC
TRBD1	.	TRBV9	TRBJ1-2	CASSVGQGVFYGYTF	TGTGCCAGCAGCGTAGGACAGGGGGTATTTTATGGCTACACCTTC
.	.	TRBV15	TRBJ1-4	CATSSEHEKLFF	TGTGCCACCAGCAGTGAACACGAAAAACTGTTTTTT
TRBD1	once	TRBV30	TRBJ2-7	CAWGTGGYEQYF	TGTGCCTGGGGGACAGGAGGCTACGAGCAGTACTTC
TRBD2	few	TRBV7-3	TRBJ2-1	CASSPGSGGINEQFF	TGTGCCAGCAGCCCCGGTAGCGGGGGTATCAATGAGCAGTTCTTC
TRBD1	.	TRBV18	TRBJ1-6	CASSLSGTGDSPLHF	TGTGCCAGCTCACTTTCCGGGACAGGGGATTCACCCCTCCACTTT
TRBD1	.	TRBV27	TRBJ2-1	CASSLTGRSYNEQFF	TGTGCCAGCAGTTTGACAGGGAGATCCTACAATGAGCAGTTCTTC
.	.	TRBV4-1	TRBJ2-7	CASSQFGSGAGSYEQYF	TGCGCCAGCAGCCAATTTGGTTCTGGGGCCGGATCCTACGAGCAGTACTTC
TRBD1	.	TRBV5-4	TRBJ2-7	CASSPGQGGYEQYF	TGTGCCAGCAGCCCAGGACAGGGCGGCTACGAGCAGTACTTC
TRBD1	.	TRBV30	TRBJ2-3	CAWSEDPRGHADTQYF	TGTGCCTGGAGTGAGGACCCGAGGGGGCACGCAGATACGCAGTATTTT
.	.	TRBV7-9	TRBJ2-1	CSSRGGTGRTNEQFF	TGTTCCAGCCGGGGGGGGACAGGGCGTACGAATGAGCAGTTCTTC
TRBD1	.	TRBV5-1	TRBJ1-1	CASSGGQGNTEAFF	TGCGCCAGCAGCGGGGGACAGGGGAACACTGAAGCTTTCTTT
.	.	TRBV30	TRBJ2-2	CAWIKYTGELFF	TGTGCCTGGATCAAATACACCGGGGAGCTGTTTTTT
TRBD1	once	TRBV11-2	TRBJ2-7	CASSLDRGFNEQYF	TGTGCCAGCAGCTTGGACAGGGGATTCAACGAGCAGTACTTC
TRBD1	.	TRBV4-1	TRBJ1-6	CASSQARTGDSPLHF	TGCGCCAGCAGCCAGGCGAGGACAGGGGATTCACCCCTCCACTTT
TRBD1	.	TRBV16	TRBJ2-1	CASTSGTVNYNEQFF	TGTGCCAGCACCTCAGGGACAGTGAATTACAATGAGCAGTTCTTC
TRBD2	.	TRBV19	TRBJ2-1	CASGPEAGGYNEQFF	TGTGCCAGCGGCCCGGAGGCGGGGGGGTACAATGAGCAGTTCTTC
TRBD1	few	TRBV5-1	TRBJ1-1	CASRGTGGTEAFF	TGCGCCAGCAGGGGGACAGGGGGCACTGAAGCTTTCTTT
TRBD1	.	TRBV5-1	TRBJ1-4	CASSLQGTTNEKLFF	TGCGCCAGCAGCTTACAGGGGACAACTAATGAAAAACTGTTTTTT
.	.	TRBV9	TRBJ1-1	CASSAPGVITEAFF	TGTGCCAGCAGCGCCCCGGGTGTGATCACTGAAGCTTTCTTT
.	.	TRBV15	TRBJ1-2	CATSSNRGLNYGYTF	TGTGCCACCAGCAGTAATCGGGGGTTGAACTATGGCTACACCTTC
.	few	TRBV6-4	TRBJ2-6	CASSTGDSGANVLTF	TGTGCCAGCAGCACAGGAGACTCTGGGGCCAACGTCCTGACTTTC
.	.	TRBV27	TRBJ2-7	CASSLHFGTKSYEQYF	TGTGCCAGCAGTTTACATTTCGGGACAAAATCCTACGAGCAGTACTTC